These T cell receptor beta chains were read from a single sample in a study of blood T cell repertoires in COVID-19. Repertoires were generated with immunoSEQ multiplex PCR, while TCRdb's copy carries only in-frame clones and drops some. Among about 430,000 clones, roughly 89% were seen once, and the ten largest hold roughly 0.84%. The sequenced sample was peripheral blood. The receptors originated from a young man with COVID-19, enrolled during active disease. CDR3s include the opening cysteine and the closing phenylalanine or tryptophan. A D gene is named only where the DNA matches it firmly. Not all rows give a size; the values are once, few, many and, for expanded clones, a class.

v_call: TRBV20-1; d_call: TRBD1; clone_size: .; j_call: TRBJ1-2; cdr3_aa: CSASWTGGGYTF; cdr3_nt: TGCAGTGCTAGTTGGACAGGAGGTGGCTACACCTTC
v_call: TRBV7-2; d_call: .; clone_size: .; j_call: TRBJ1-4; cdr3_aa: CASSLAANEKLFF; cdr3_nt: TGTGCCAGCAGCTTAGCAGCGAATGAAAAACTGTTTTTT
v_call: TRBV5-4; d_call: .; clone_size: .; j_call: TRBJ2-7; cdr3_aa: CASSLEQGSYEQYF; cdr3_nt: TGTGCCAGCAGCTTGGAGCAGGGGTCCTACGAGCAGTACTTC
v_call: TRBV24-1; d_call: .; clone_size: .; j_call: TRBJ2-1; cdr3_aa: CATSDGLRLVNEQFF; cdr3_nt: TGTGCCACCAGTGATGGTCTCCGGTTGGTCAATGAGCAGTTCTTC
v_call: TRBV12-3/TRBV12-4; d_call: .; clone_size: .; j_call: TRBJ1-2; cdr3_aa: CASNPGGYGYTF; cdr3_nt: TGTGCCAGCAACCCGGGGGGGTATGGCTACACCTTC
v_call: TRBV4-1; d_call: TRBD2; clone_size: .; j_call: TRBJ2-2; cdr3_aa: CASTPLAGGPGELFF; cdr3_nt: TGCGCCAGCACCCCCCTAGCGGGAGGTCCCGGGGAGCTGTTTTTT
v_call: TRBV15; d_call: .; clone_size: .; j_call: TRBJ1-2; cdr3_aa: CATSTDRRYGYTF; cdr3_nt: TGTGCCACCAGCACCGACAGGCGCTATGGCTACACCTTC
v_call: TRBV4-1; d_call: .; clone_size: .; j_call: TRBJ1-3; cdr3_aa: CASSQEFRQTGNTIYF; cdr3_nt: TGCGCCAGCAGCCAAGAGTTCCGACAGACTGGAAACACCATATATTTT
v_call: TRBV19; d_call: TRBD1; clone_size: .; j_call: TRBJ1-4; cdr3_aa: CASSGDRGQHSVEKLFF; cdr3_nt: TGTGCCAGTAGTGGGGACAGGGGGCAACACAGCGTTGAAAAACTGTTTTTT
v_call: TRBV2; d_call: .; clone_size: many; j_call: TRBJ1-5; cdr3_aa: CASSAWVGEQPQHF; cdr3_nt: TGTGCCAGCAGTGCTTGGGTCGGAGAACAGCCCCAGCATTTT
v_call: TRBV6-4; d_call: TRBD1; clone_size: .; j_call: TRBJ1-1; cdr3_aa: CASSVQGAANTEAFF; cdr3_nt: TGTGCCAGCAGTGTCCAGGGGGCCGCGAACACTGAAGCTTTCTTT
v_call: TRBV28; d_call: TRBD1; clone_size: .; j_call: TRBJ1-2; cdr3_aa: CASKVQGGYGYTF; cdr3_nt: TGTGCCAGCAAAGTACAGGGGGGGTATGGCTACACCTTC
v_call: TRBV27; d_call: .; clone_size: .; j_call: TRBJ1-5; cdr3_aa: CASSLVINQPQHF; cdr3_nt: TGTGCCAGCAGTTTAGTCATCAATCAGCCCCAGCATTTT
v_call: TRBV9; d_call: .; clone_size: .; j_call: TRBJ2-7; cdr3_aa: CASSKEAGAYEQYF; cdr3_nt: TGTGCCAGCAGCAAAGAGGCAGGGGCCTACGAGCAGTACTTC
v_call: TRBV3-1/TRBV3-2; d_call: TRBD1; clone_size: .; j_call: TRBJ2-3; cdr3_aa: CASSRNRDRGTDTQYF; cdr3_nt: TGTGCCAGCAGCCGAAACCGGGACAGGGGCACAGATACGCAGTATTTT
v_call: TRBV12-5; d_call: .; clone_size: .; j_call: TRBJ1-4; cdr3_aa: CASGLSGTRNEKLFF; cdr3_nt: TGTGCTAGTGGTTTGTCCGGGACACGGAATGAAAAACTGTTTTTT
v_call: TRBV4-1; d_call: .; clone_size: .; j_call: TRBJ2-7; cdr3_aa: CASSQGSGVGEQYF; cdr3_nt: TGCGCCAGCAGCCAAGGATCGGGAGTGGGAGAGCAGTACTTC
v_call: TRBV4-1; d_call: TRBD1; clone_size: .; j_call: TRBJ2-7; cdr3_aa: CASSQSSGTGASEQYF; cdr3_nt: TGCGCCAGCAGCCAATCCTCCGGGACAGGGGCCTCCGAGCAGTACTTC
v_call: TRBV3-1/TRBV3-2; d_call: .; clone_size: .; j_call: TRBJ2-7; cdr3_aa: CASSQGRRGYEQYF; cdr3_nt: TGTGCCAGCAGCCAAGGTCGACGGGGCTACGAGCAGTACTTC
v_call: TRBV4-1; d_call: TRBD1; clone_size: .; j_call: TRBJ2-2; cdr3_aa: CASSKTGIGELFF; cdr3_nt: TGCGCCAGCAGCAAGACAGGGATCGGGGAGCTGTTTTTT
v_call: TRBV2; d_call: .; clone_size: .; j_call: TRBJ1-5; cdr3_aa: CASSTGTSSFQPQHF; cdr3_nt: TGTGCCAGCAGTACCGGGACAAGTTCGTTTCAGCCCCAGCATTTT
v_call: TRBV11-2; d_call: .; clone_size: .; j_call: TRBJ2-2; cdr3_aa: CASSAGRMNTGELFF; cdr3_nt: TGTGCCAGCAGCGCGGGTCGAATGAACACCGGGGAGCTGTTTTTT
v_call: TRBV21-1; d_call: .; clone_size: .; j_call: TRBJ2-1; cdr3_aa: CASRTPKLVNEQFF; cdr3_nt: TGTGCCAGCAGGACTCCAAAACTTGTGAATGAGCAGTTCTTC
v_call: TRBV9; d_call: .; clone_size: .; j_call: TRBJ2-4; cdr3_aa: CASSPVGAKNIQYF; cdr3_nt: TGTGCCAGCAGCCCCGTCGGGGCCAAAAACATTCAGTACTTC
v_call: TRBV4-2; d_call: TRBD1; clone_size: .; j_call: TRBJ2-3; cdr3_aa: CASSHVALGQGTDTQYF; cdr3_nt: TGTGCCAGCAGCCACGTAGCGCTGGGACAGGGCACAGATACGCAGTATTTT
v_call: TRBV20-1; d_call: .; clone_size: .; j_call: TRBJ2-2; cdr3_aa: CSAGTGELFF; cdr3_nt: TGCAGTGCCGGCACCGGGGAGCTGTTTTTT
v_call: TRBV5-1; d_call: .; clone_size: .; j_call: TRBJ1-1; cdr3_aa: CASSFRDNTEAFF; cdr3_nt: TGCGCCAGCAGCTTCAGGGATAACACTGAAGCTTTCTTT
v_call: TRBV7-6; d_call: TRBD1; clone_size: .; j_call: TRBJ1-4; cdr3_aa: CASSSQGASNEKLFF; cdr3_nt: TGTGCCAGCAGTTCACAGGGGGCAAGTAATGAAAAACTGTTTTTT
v_call: TRBV21-1; d_call: .; clone_size: .; j_call: TRBJ2-7; cdr3_aa: CASSALTGKYEQYF; cdr3_nt: TGTGCCAGCAGCGCCTTGACAGGGAAGTACGAGCAGTACTTC
v_call: TRBV6-6; d_call: .; clone_size: .; j_call: TRBJ1-5; cdr3_aa: CASTKRGVNQPQHF; cdr3_nt: TGTGCCAGCACAAAACGGGGAGTTAATCAGCCCCAGCATTTT
v_call: TRBV6-5; d_call: .; clone_size: .; j_call: TRBJ1-5; cdr3_aa: CASSLIRGPPPPQHF; cdr3_nt: TGTGCCAGCAGTTTGATCAGGGGACCCCCTCCGCCCCAGCATTTT
v_call: TRBV3-1/TRBV3-2; d_call: TRBD2; clone_size: .; j_call: TRBJ2-5; cdr3_aa: CASSQDRTSGRGETQYF; cdr3_nt: TGTGCCAGCAGCCAAGATAGGACTAGCGGGAGGGGAGAGACCCAGTACTTC
v_call: TRBV19; d_call: .; clone_size: once; j_call: TRBJ2-7; cdr3_aa: CASSIEVGGGSSHEQYF; cdr3_nt: TGTGCCAGTAGTATTGAGGTGGGGGGCGGGAGTTCCCACGAGCAGTACTTC
v_call: TRBV11-2; d_call: TRBD2; clone_size: once; j_call: TRBJ2-3; cdr3_aa: CASSLVSGGITDTQYF; cdr3_nt: TGTGCCAGCAGCTTAGTTAGCGGGGGAATTACAGATACGCAGTATTTT
v_call: TRBV23-1; d_call: .; clone_size: .; j_call: TRBJ1-1; cdr3_aa: CASSERIRDTRGINTEAFF; cdr3_nt: TGCGCCAGCAGCGAAAGGATCCGGGACACCCGAGGGATTAACACTGAAGCTTTCTTT
v_call: TRBV25-1; d_call: TRBD1; clone_size: .; j_call: TRBJ1-2; cdr3_aa: CASSGADRGFYGYTF; cdr3_nt: TGTGCCAGCAGTGGAGCCGACAGGGGGTTCTATGGCTACACCTTC
v_call: TRBV2; d_call: .; clone_size: .; j_call: TRBJ2-1; cdr3_aa: CASSSGRSSYNEQFF; cdr3_nt: TGTGCCAGCAGCAGCGGGCGGAGCTCCTACAATGAGCAGTTCTTC
v_call: TRBV7-2; d_call: .; clone_size: .; j_call: TRBJ2-3; cdr3_aa: CASSSSVEAIKRTDTQYF; cdr3_nt: TGTGCCAGCAGCTCAAGCGTCGAGGCTATAAAACGCACAGATACGCAGTATTTT
v_call: TRBV19; d_call: .; clone_size: .; j_call: TRBJ1-1; cdr3_aa: CASSWGVNTEAFF; cdr3_nt: TGTGCCAGTAGCTGGGGGGTGAACACTGAAGCTTTCTTT
v_call: TRBV7-7; d_call: .; clone_size: .; j_call: TRBJ2-3; cdr3_aa: CASSPYSGRTDTQYF; cdr3_nt: TGTGCTAGCAGCCCCTACTCCGGGAGAACAGATACGCAGTATTTT
v_call: TRBV5-5; d_call: .; clone_size: .; j_call: TRBJ2-7; cdr3_aa: CASSLVSGGSYEQYF; cdr3_nt: TGTGCCAGCAGCTTGGTTTCTGGGGGGTCCTACGAGCAGTACTTC
v_call: TRBV9; d_call: TRBD2; clone_size: few; j_call: TRBJ2-5; cdr3_aa: CASSPDSGGGETQYF; cdr3_nt: TGTGCCAGCAGCCCTGATAGCGGGGGCGGCGAGACCCAGTACTTC
v_call: TRBV30; d_call: TRBD2; clone_size: .; j_call: TRBJ2-6; cdr3_aa: CAWSRTRTLSGANVLTF; cdr3_nt: TGTGCCTGGAGCCGGACTAGAACCCTTTCTGGGGCCAACGTCCTGACTTTC
v_call: TRBV7-8; d_call: TRBD2; clone_size: .; j_call: TRBJ2-1; cdr3_aa: CASSRTGTSMVEQFF; cdr3_nt: TGTGCCAGCAGCCGGACCGGGACTAGTATGGTTGAGCAGTTCTTC
v_call: TRBV2; d_call: TRBD2; clone_size: .; j_call: TRBJ2-1; cdr3_aa: CASSEGGTSGGPGEQFF; cdr3_nt: TGTGCCAGCAGTGAAGGAGGGACTAGCGGGGGTCCAGGGGAGCAGTTCTTC
v_call: TRBV25-1; d_call: TRBD1; clone_size: .; j_call: TRBJ1-1; cdr3_aa: CASSELGPRGDTEAFF; cdr3_nt: TGTGCCAGCAGTGAATTAGGCCCCAGGGGGGACACTGAAGCTTTCTTT
v_call: TRBV7-2; d_call: .; clone_size: .; j_call: TRBJ1-1; cdr3_aa: CASSLAGAATEAFF; cdr3_nt: TGTGCCAGCAGCTTAGCGGGGGCTGCCACTGAAGCTTTCTTT
v_call: TRBV3-1/TRBV3-2; d_call: .; clone_size: .; j_call: TRBJ2-3; cdr3_aa: CASRQQGQDTQYF; cdr3_nt: TGTGCCAGCAGGCAACAGGGTCAAGATACGCAGTATTTT
v_call: TRBV6-5; d_call: .; clone_size: .; j_call: TRBJ2-7; cdr3_aa: CASKQGLGFGYEQYF; cdr3_nt: TGTGCCAGCAAACAAGGTCTAGGCTTCGGCTACGAGCAGTACTTC
v_call: TRBV5-5; d_call: TRBD2; clone_size: .; j_call: TRBJ2-3; cdr3_aa: CASSSGTSTQYF; cdr3_nt: TGTGCCAGCAGCTCAGGGACTAGTACGCAGTATTTT
v_call: TRBV7-9; d_call: TRBD1; clone_size: few; j_call: TRBJ1-5; cdr3_aa: CASRTGNQPQHF; cdr3_nt: TGTGCCAGCAGGACAGGGAATCAGCCCCAGCATTTT
v_call: TRBV3-1/TRBV3-2; d_call: .; clone_size: few; j_call: TRBJ2-7; cdr3_aa: CASSRGRGVDGYEQYF; cdr3_nt: TGTGCCAGCAGCCGCGGAAGAGGAGTCGACGGGTACGAGCAGTACTTC
v_call: TRBV6-2/TRBV6-3; d_call: TRBD1; clone_size: .; j_call: TRBJ2-7; cdr3_aa: CASSTDRIWTYEQYF; cdr3_nt: TGTGCCAGCAGTACGGACAGGATATGGACCTACGAGCAGTACTTC
v_call: TRBV5-4; d_call: TRBD1; clone_size: .; j_call: TRBJ2-1; cdr3_aa: CASSFGTGFTYNEQFF; cdr3_nt: TGTGCCAGCAGCTTTGGGACAGGGTTTACCTACAATGAGCAGTTCTTC